This TCR beta chain stems from a study of shared clonotypes between healthy human individuals. Findings and limits, study-wide: Non-shared clonotypes had lower generation probabilities than clonotypes shared by all four sorted-subset donors.

Each cell subset's genomic DNA was divided evenly among several immunoSEQ plates. Profiled with immunoSEQ multiplex PCR; TCRdb holds only in-frame clones, not every one. The table includes about 1 million clones, about 75% detected once. Healthy and HIV-negative, the adult donors had no recent acute infections or vaccinations. As regards this clone: Its matching antigen is unknown. Additional DNA sequences in this sample encode the identical CDR3.

This clonotype was sampled from a man aged 18 to 29 in good health. The sequencing input was memory CD4+ T cells sorted from blood. Subset of the sample: CD45RA-negative fraction.

The CDR3 here is CASSPTATNEKLFF. The CDR3, as DNA: TGTGCCAGCTCACCTACAGCAACTAATGAAAAACTGTTTTTT. V usage is TRBV18 and J usage is TRBJ1-4; D is unresolved. Trimming removed 3 bases from V and 0 bases from J, with 5 bases in between. In germline, CDR1 is KGHSH, CDR2 LQKENI. The CDR3 totals 14 residues.